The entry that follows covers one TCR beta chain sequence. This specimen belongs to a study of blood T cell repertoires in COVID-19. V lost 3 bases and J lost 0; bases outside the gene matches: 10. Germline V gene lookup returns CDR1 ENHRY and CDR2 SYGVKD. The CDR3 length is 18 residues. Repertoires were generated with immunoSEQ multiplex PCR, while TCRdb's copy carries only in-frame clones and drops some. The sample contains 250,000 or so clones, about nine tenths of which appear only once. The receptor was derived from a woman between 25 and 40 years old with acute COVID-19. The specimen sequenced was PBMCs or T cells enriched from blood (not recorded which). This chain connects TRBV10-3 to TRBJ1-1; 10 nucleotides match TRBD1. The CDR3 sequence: CAISDKPGQGMLNTEAFF. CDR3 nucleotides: TGTGCCATCAGTGACAAACCGGGACAGGGGATGTTGAACACTGAAGCTTTCTTT.